Shown below are 30 T cell receptor beta chains from a single sample sequenced in a study of blood T cell repertoires in COVID-19. Repertoires were generated with immunoSEQ multiplex PCR, while TCRdb's copy carries only in-frame clones and drops some. The sample contains tens of thousands of clones, 90% of which appear only once. Sample: peripheral blood. These receptors originate from a man between 60 and 75 years old with active or convalescent COVID-19.

V gene TRBV5-1 combines with J gene TRBJ2-7; 10 bases are shared with TRBD2. Germline trimming cut 5 bases from V and 0 bases from J; bases unmatched to any gene: 8. This CDR3 has 16 residues. Germline V gene data show CDR1 as SGHRS and CDR2 as YFSETQ. The chain's CDR3 is CASSFSIAGGSYEQYF. The DNA for the CDR3 is TGCGCCAGCAGTTTTTCTATAGCGGGAGGCTCCTACGAGCAGTACTTC.

V and J are TRBV7-9 and TRBJ1-4; 9 positions match TRBD1. CDR1 and CDR2 from the germline V gene are SEHNR and FQNEAQ (reference sequence). The CDR3 sequence is 15 residues long. J was trimmed by 5 bases and V by 4 bases; bases with no gene match: 5. The CDR3, as DNA: TGTGCCAGCAGCTCCTGGGGACAGGGCAATGAAAAACTGTTTTTT. Translated: CASSSWGQGNEKLFF. Variable domain in full (rest from reference TRBV7-9 and TRBJ1-4): DTGVSQNPRHKITKRGQNVTFRCDPISEHNRLYWYRQTLGQGPEFLTYFQNEAQLEKSRLLSDRFSAERPKGSFSTLEIQRTEQGDSAMYLCASSSWGQGNEKLFFGSGTQLSVL.

This clone appeared a single time. The J gene is TRBJ2-1, the V gene TRBV2; D not resolved. Per the germline V gene, CDR1 is SNHLY and CDR2 is FYNNEI. The CDR3 is 15 residues long. The V and J ends lost 4 bases and 5 bases respectively, with 15 bases between them. CDR3 in DNA: TGTGCCAGCAGTGGTCGAATCGACTGGCACAATGAGCAGTTCTTC. Translating gives CASSGRIDWHNEQFF.

The chain recombines TRBV28 with TRBJ1-5; 7 bases line up with TRBD1. The germline CDR1 and CDR2 sequences are MDHEN and SYDVKM. There are 14 residues in the CDR3. V lost 6 bases to trimming and J lost 7 bases; unmatched junction nucleotides: 9. Here the CDR3 reads CASSISGGQQPQHF. The CDR3 region has the DNA TGTGCCAGCAGCATCTCTGGGGGACAGCAGCCCCAGCATTTT. The variable domain in full, completed from reference TRBV28 and TRBJ1-5, reads DVKVTQSSRYLVKRTGEKVFLECVQDMDHENMFWYRQDPGLGLRLIYFSYDVKMKEKGDIPEGYSVSREKKERFSLILESASTNQTSMYLCASSISGGQQPQHFGDGTRLSIL.

By proportion, this clone is medium-sized. This chain joins TRBV5-1 and TRBJ2-2; 8 bases agree with TRBD1. The J segment lost 2 bases and the V segment lost 1 base, leaving 7 bases of the junction unmatched. There are 17 residues in the CDR3. CDR1 SGHRS and CDR2 YFSETQ come from the germline V gene. The CDR3 loop is CASSLTRTGGNTGELFF. CDR3 nucleotides: TGCGCCAGCAGCTTGACTAGAACAGGGGGTAACACCGGGGAGCTGTTTTTT.

This chain links TRBV7-9 with TRBJ2-7; D is perhaps TRBD2 (5 bases). The CDR3 extends over 13 amino acids. Between the trimmed V and J ends, which lost 3 bases and 5 bases, there was a span of 11 bases. The V gene's germline CDR1 is SEHNR and CDR2 FQNEAQ (reference sequence). In DNA, the CDR3 is TGTGCCAGCAGCTTTTGGAGGACCAACGAGCAGTACTTC. Its protein is CASSFWRTNEQYF. The full variable domain, its missing parts supplied by reference TRBV7-9 and TRBJ2-7, is DTGVSQNPRHKITKRGQNVTFRCDPISEHNRLYWYRQTLGQGPEFLTYFQNEAQLEKSRLLSDRFSAERPKGSFSTLEIQRTEQGDSAMYLCASSFWRTNEQYFGPGTRLTVT.

A single count supports this clone. CDR3 sequence reads: CASSNSYGTQYF. The CDR3 region has the DNA TGTGCCAGCAGTAATTCCTACGGGACGCAGTATTTT. The chain uses TRBV6-5 and TRBJ2-3; D gene uncertain. V dropped 5 bases and J dropped 9 bases, with 12 bases sitting between them. CDR1 is MNHEY, CDR2 SVGAGI, per germline. This CDR3 region has 12 residues.

The chain uses TRBV9 and TRBJ2-2, with TRBD2 matching 8 bases. Germline CDR1 and CDR2: SGDLS and YYNGEE. This CDR3 comprises 17 residues. V was pared by 0 bases and J by 3 bases, with 7 bases of the junction left unmatched. This chain's CDR3 is CASSVVGSGTYTGELFF. The CDR3 DNA sequence: TGTGCCAGCAGCGTAGTGGGTAGCGGGACCTACACCGGGGAGCTGTTTTTT.

This chain uses TRBV11-3 with TRBJ2-2; D is unclear. The germline V gene has CDR1 SGHNT and CDR2 YENEEA. The CDR3 totals 13 residues. V was pared by 5 bases and J by 5 bases, with 9 bases between. This CDR3 reads CASSLRLTGELFF. CDR3 in DNA: TGTGCCAGCAGCCTAAGACTGACCGGGGAGCTGTTTTTT.

This chain links TRBV7-8 with TRBJ2-5, with 8 bases fitting TRBD1. V shed 4 bases, J shed 5 bases, and the junction held 9 bases outside the gene matches. The CDR3 loop spans 15 amino acids. Looked up from germline, CDR1 is SGHVS and CDR2 is FQNEAQ. The DNA for the CDR3 is TGTGCCAGCAGCTCTACAGGGGGGCGCGGGGAGACCCAGTACTTC. This codes for CASSSTGGRGETQYF.

The V call is TRBV7-9, the J call TRBJ2-7; 12 bases align to TRBD1. Germline lookup yields CDR1 SEHNR and CDR2 FQNEAQ (reference sequence). The V and J ends lost 5 bases and 5 bases, in that order; junction bases with no gene match: 16. The CDR3 has 18 residues. The CDR3 loop reads CASSPPGQGASRANEQYF. The CDR3 DNA reads as TGTGCCAGCAGCCCACCGGGACAGGGGGCATCTCGGGCAAACGAGCAGTACTTC.

The chain uses TRBV5-1 and TRBJ2-1; 13 positions match TRBD2. This CDR3 is 15 amino acids long. V lost 2 bases to trimming and J lost 8 bases; unmatched junction nucleotides: 4. Germline values: CDR1 SGHRS, CDR2 YFSETQ. CDR3 in DNA: TGCGCCAGCAGCTTCGGGACTAGCGGGATCTATGAGCAGTTCTTC. Protein: CASSFGTSGIYEQFF.

This sequence joins TRBV6-5 and TRBJ2-1; the match to TRBD2 covers 8 bases. The V gene's germline CDR1 is MNHEY and CDR2 SVGAGI. The CDR3 runs 16 residues. V trimming: 4 bases; J trimming: 9 bases; junction bases outside the gene matches: 14. This CDR3 reads CASSSFRAGETGEQFF. For the CDR3, the DNA is TGTGCCAGCAGTTCCTTTAGAGCGGGAGAAACGGGTGAGCAGTTCTTC.

This chain's CDR3 is CASSLESGPYEQYF. For the CDR3, the DNA is TGCGCCAGCAGCTTGGAGTCAGGCCCCTACGAGCAGTACTTC. The chain links TRBV5-1 to TRBJ2-7; no clear D gene. This CDR3 contains 14 residues. The germline CDR1 and CDR2 sequences are SGHRS and YFSETQ. Deletions cut 0 bases from V and 2 bases from J, with 9 bases between. Full variable domain (rest looked up from reference TRBV5-1 and TRBJ2-7): KAGVTQTPRYLIKTRGQQVTLSCSPISGHRSVSWYQQTPGQGLQFLFEYFSETQRNKGNFPGRFSGRQFSNSRSEMNVSTLELGDSALYLCASSLESGPYEQYFGPGTRLTVT.

This chain joins TRBV7-6 and TRBJ2-1, with 7 bases identical to TRBD1. Germline V CDR1 and CDR2: SGHVS, FNYEAQ. V shed 5 bases and J 4 bases; nucleotides not matched to a gene: 5. The CDR3 consists of 14 residues. The CDR3 region has the DNA TGTGCCAGCAGCACGGGACAGAGGTACAATGAGCAGTTCTTC. Its translation is CASSTGQRYNEQFF.

The chain employs TRBV28 and TRBJ2-1; TRBD2 aligns across 8 bases. V lost 6 bases and J lost 1; bases outside the gene matches: 11. The CDR3 extends over 17 amino acids. CDR1 MDHEN and CDR2 SYDVKM come from the germline V gene. The CDR3 region is CASSLGLAASSYNEQFF. CDR3 nucleotide sequence: TGTGCCAGCAGCCTAGGACTAGCTGCCTCGTCCTACAATGAGCAGTTCTTC.

This chain connects TRBV7-9 to TRBJ1-2, with 8 bases lining up with TRBD1. In germline, CDR1 is SEHNR, CDR2 FQNEAQ (reference sequence). This CDR3 spans 13 amino acids. The J segment lost 7 bases and the V segment lost 2 bases, leaving 3 bases of the junction unmatched. CDR3 residues: CASSLWTGFGYTF. The CDR3 nucleotides are TGTGCCAGCAGCTTATGGACAGGGTTTGGCTACACCTTC. Filled out from reference TRBV7-9 and TRBJ1-2, the complete variable domain reads DTGVSQNPRHKITKRGQNVTFRCDPISEHNRLYWYRQTLGQGPEFLTYFQNEAQLEKSRLLSDRFSAERPKGSFSTLEIQRTEQGDSAMYLCASSLWTGFGYTFGSGTRLTVV.

The V and J genes are TRBV6-1 and TRBJ2-7, with 11 bases identical to TRBD2. V dropped 0 bases and J dropped 3; count of bases not matched to a gene: 4. Germline V lookup: CDR1 MNHNS, CDR2 SASEGT. The length of the CDR3 is 16 residues. The CDR3 coding sequence is TGTGCCAGCAGTGAAGCGGGGACTAGCGGATACTACGAGCAGTACTTC. Translation gives CASSEAGTSGYYEQYF.

This clone came up once. The chain employs TRBV10-2 and TRBJ2-5, with a possible D match to TRBD1 (6 bases). This CDR3 contains 15 residues. V was pared by 0 bases and J by 3 bases, with 11 bases between. Germline assignment: CDR1 WSHSY and CDR2 SAAADI. The CDR3 sequence: CASSESQQGKETQYF. CDR3 DNA sequence: TGCGCCAGCAGTGAGTCTCAGCAGGGGAAAGAGACCCAGTACTTC.

The chain joins TRBV20-1 to TRBJ2-7; TRBD1 is a possible D gene (5 bases). Germline CDR1 and CDR2: DFQATT and SNEGSKA (reference sequence). This CDR3 has 11 residues. The V end lost 6 bases, the J end lost 2 bases, and 8 bases lay between the germline ends. The DNA of the CDR3 is TGCAGTGCAAAGGGGACCTACGAGCAGTACTTC. Encoded protein: CSAKGTYEQYF.

V gene TRBV4-2 combines with J gene TRBJ2-3; the match to TRBD2 covers 7 bases. The CDR3 covers 15 residues. With 3 bases clipped from V and 5 bases from J, the junction kept 8 bases outside the gene matches. Per the germline V gene, CDR1 is LGHNA and CDR2 is YNFKEQ. The CDR3 DNA follows: TGTGCCAGCAGCCACCAGGAGCGGGGAATAGATACGCAGTATTTT. Translation gives CASSHQERGIDTQYF.

The chain carries TRBV7-2 and TRBJ2-1; TRBD2 matches at 8 bases. CDR1 is SGHTA and CDR2 is FQGNSA in the germline V gene. The CDR3 sequence is 14 residues long. The V gene end was trimmed by 5 bases and the J gene end by 8 bases; junction bases not matched to a gene: 8. Here the CDR3 reads CASSKGLGRDEQFF. The DNA of the CDR3 is TGTGCCAGCAGCAAGGGACTAGGCCGCGATGAGCAGTTCTTC. The full variable domain, its missing parts supplied by reference TRBV7-2 and TRBJ2-1, is GAGVSQSPSNKVTEKGKDVELRCDPISGHTALYWYRQSLGQGLEFLIYFQGNSAPDKSGLPSDRFSAERTGGSVSTLTIQRTQQEDSAVYLCASSKGLGRDEQFFGPGTRLTVL.

This clone was seen only a few times. V is TRBV5-1 and J is TRBJ2-1, with 7 bases aligning to TRBD1. The trim removed 4 bases at V and 4 bases at J, leaving 11 bases unmatched. The CDR3 spans 16 residues. In germline, CDR1 is SGHRS, CDR2 YFSETQ. Here the CDR3 reads CASSLIPGQTYNEQFF. CDR3 nucleotide sequence: TGCGCCAGCAGCCTAATTCCGGGACAGACTTACAATGAGCAGTTCTTC.

This clone appeared a single time. The chain joins TRBV24-1 to TRBJ1-5, with 8 bases identical to TRBD1. The CDR3 sequence is 16 residues long. Germline CDR1 is KGHDR and CDR2 is SFDVKD. V shed 3 bases, J shed 3 bases, and the junction held 6 bases outside the gene matches. CDR3 sequence (DNA): TGTGCCACCAGTGATACCGGACAGGGACCCAATCAGCCCCAGCATTTT. Its protein product is CATSDTGQGPNQPQHF.

This rearrangement joins TRBV9 to TRBJ2-1; a weak D match, TRBD2 (5 bases). Germline V lookup: CDR1 SGDLS, CDR2 YYNGEE. This CDR3 comprises 13 residues. V lost 2 bases and J 3 bases, leaving 6 bases between the germline ends. The CDR3 loop is CASSVGSYNEQFF. In nucleotides, the CDR3 is TGTGCCAGCAGCGTGGGGAGCTACAATGAGCAGTTCTTC.

The chain combines TRBV5-1 with TRBJ2-1, with D tentatively TRBD1 (5 bases). The V and J ends lost 3 bases and 2 bases respectively, with 12 bases between them. This CDR3 is built from 15 residues. Germline V gene lookup returns CDR1 SGHRS and CDR2 YFSETQ. In DNA, the CDR3 is TGCGCCAGCAGCTACCCCAGGGTTCCCTACAATGAGCAGTTCTTC. Protein: CASSYPRVPYNEQFF.

The chain joins TRBV21-1 to TRBJ1-1; the D call TRBD1 from the table was never checked on the DNA. TRBV21-1 is listed as a pseudogene. This CDR3 contains 15 residues. CDR3 in amino acids: CASRNGTGKNTEAFF. The CDR3 DNA is TGTGCCAGCAGGAACGGGACAGGAAAGAACACTGAAGCTTTCTTT.

The chain carries TRBV5-6 and TRBJ2-7; a weak D match, TRBD1 (6 bases). The CDR3 totals 13 residues. The V gene lost 4 bases and the J gene lost 5 bases, with 13 bases spanning the gap. CDR1 is SGHDT and CDR2 is YYEEEE in the germline V gene. CDR3 nucleotide sequence: TGTGCCAGCAGCCTAAGACAGGTCCACGAGCAGTACTTC. It encodes CASSLRQVHEQYF.

This chain links TRBV18 with TRBJ2-6; a weak D match, TRBD1 (6 bases). V lost 4 bases and J lost 3, with 16 bases in between. The CDR3 contains 17 residues. Germline loops: CDR1 KGHSH, CDR2 LQKENI. CDR3 bases: TGTGCCAGCTCACGAAGACAGGCCTCCGTTGGGGCCAACGTCCTGACTTTC. Its protein is CASSRRQASVGANVLTF.

This clone was observed a handful of times. V is TRBV3-1 (or the pseudogene TRBV3-2) and J is TRBJ2-7, with 7 bases fitting TRBD1. Germline values: CDR1 LGHDT, CDR2 YNNKEL (reference sequence). CDR3 size: 15 residues. Losses at the gene ends were 2 bases for V and 0 bases for J; bases not matched to a gene: 4. The CDR3 coding sequence is TGTGCCAGCAGCCAATCGGACAGGTACTCCTACGAGCAGTACTTC. Amino acids: CASSQSDRYSYEQYF.